This TCR beta chain was identified during a study of CD8 T cells in Susac syndrome. Study-wide points: The study recognized that the number of individuals in its TCR sequencing and HLA analysis was relatively small.

RNA totalling about 0.5 to 1 ug underwent reverse transcription with random hexamers. By means of immunoSEQ multiplex PCR, TCR beta CDR3 spanning 54 Vbeta and 13 Jbeta underwent amplification. Via MiXCR, TCRdb re-called the immunoSEQ multiplex PCR reads, giving one row per CDR3 protein. This sample yields tens of thousands of distinct CDR3 sequences, of which 85% to 95% are seen a single time; approximately 0.52% belongs to the top ten. Note on this clonotype: Antigen unknown.

Sequencing targeted TCR beta in blood CD8+ and CD4+ T cells. Per the germline V gene, CDR1 is SNHLY and CDR2 is FYNNEI. After removal of 2 bases from V and 11 bases from J, the junction contained 10 bases not matched to a gene. The CDR3 covers 14 residues. The sample consisted of CD4+ T cells from PBMCs. The source of this sequence is a human donor with Susac syndrome. The rearrangement joins TRBV2 to TRBJ1-1, with 8 bases fitting TRBD1. The CDR3 DNA follows: TGTGCCAGCAGTGAATATGGGACAGGACTAGCGGCTTTCTTT. This translates into CASSEYGTGLAAFF.